This T cell receptor (beta chain) stems from a study of blood T cell repertoires in COVID-19 (dated by TCRdb to between 2020 and 2021). Study-wide context: The collaborator samples originated in the United States, Italy and Spain and spanned the acute and convalescent phases of COVID-19. The prospective study material was composed of cDNA or gDNA derived from T cells, B-cell-depleted T cells, or PBMCs. Deeply sampled blood TCRbeta repertoires from subjects exposed to, actively infected with, or recovered from COVID-19 were included in the dataset. The repertoires were released in a freely available public database meant as a resource for research on the immune response to SARS-CoV-2. Samples came from the ongoing ImmuneRACE study (first 160 participants) plus 1,254 subjects from 6 global collaborators. Nearly every sample came with metadata listing a de-identified subject ID, COVID-19 status, age in years and sex. Where available, HLA class I and class II types were taken from metadata supplied by the sample provider and were not determined by assay-based typing. General conclusions and limits of the study: The quantity of clinical and demographic metadata differed by source and by participant and was supplied without curation.

Each collaborating institution followed its own protocols to collect whole blood in K2EDTA tubes. For TCRbeta analysis, collaborator samples were shipped as frozen whole blood, as isolated PBMCs, or as DNA extracted from either sample type. As concerns this clone: Its antigen has not been determined. No much larger clone is present one base from it, and per-base qualities are unavailable.

TCRbeta CDR3 regions were amplified from genomic DNA using the immunoSEQ Assay, a bias-controlled multiplex PCR. As for how the authors treated the data: Within the assay, amplification of reference gene primers was used to estimate how many nucleated cells each sample contained. To quantify the absolute abundance of each unique TCRbeta CDR3 rearrangement, sequence reads were collapsed and filtered. For each sample, productive Simpson clonality was calculated by taking the square root of Simpson's diversity index across productive rearrangements. TCRdb took over this immuneACCESS table, retaining in-frame rearrangements with V and J assigned. Such tables are incomplete; in checked studies, under half of the missing clones stem from an unresolved V gene, and the remainder is unexplained. V and J calls and clone size come straight from that table; D and trimming were deduced from the DNA. For this sample the table gives fewer than 250,000 clones, of which roughly four fifths were detected only once. The ten top clones hold 4% of the sample.

This clonotype was obtained from a man aged 45-65 years with acute or convalescent COVID-19. The specimen sequenced was peripheral blood.

The CDR3 in this case is CASSLNPQGLYEQYF. The nucleotides read TGTGCCAGCAGTTTGAATCCACAGGGCCTTTACGAGCAGTACTTC. The sequence joins TRBV28 to TRBJ2-7; a tentative D match to TRBD1 spans 6 bases. From a lookup of the germline V gene, CDR1 and CDR2 are MDHEN and SYDVKM. V lost 3 bases and J lost 4 bases; the stretch between them is 16 bases long. The CDR3 goes from the cysteine to the phenylalanine over 15 residues. Only the CDR3 DNA is retained, 45 bases long and in frame from the first base.